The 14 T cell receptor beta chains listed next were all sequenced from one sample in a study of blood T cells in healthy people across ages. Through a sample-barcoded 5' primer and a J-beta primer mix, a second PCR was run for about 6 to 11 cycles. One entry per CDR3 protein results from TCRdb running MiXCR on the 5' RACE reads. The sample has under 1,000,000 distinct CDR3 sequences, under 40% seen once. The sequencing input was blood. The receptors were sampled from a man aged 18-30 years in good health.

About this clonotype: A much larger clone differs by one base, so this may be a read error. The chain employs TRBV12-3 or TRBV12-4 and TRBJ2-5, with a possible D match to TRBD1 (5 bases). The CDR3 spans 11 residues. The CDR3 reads CARSLRGRQYF. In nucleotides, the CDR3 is TGTGCCCGCAGTTTAAGGGGCAGGCAGTACTTC.

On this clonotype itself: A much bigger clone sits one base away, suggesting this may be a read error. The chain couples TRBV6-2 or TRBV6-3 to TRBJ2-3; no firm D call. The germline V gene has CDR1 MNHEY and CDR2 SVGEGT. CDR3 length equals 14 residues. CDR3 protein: CTSSYPDSTDTQYF. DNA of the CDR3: TGTACCAGCAGTTATCCGGACAGCACAGATACGCAGTATTTT.

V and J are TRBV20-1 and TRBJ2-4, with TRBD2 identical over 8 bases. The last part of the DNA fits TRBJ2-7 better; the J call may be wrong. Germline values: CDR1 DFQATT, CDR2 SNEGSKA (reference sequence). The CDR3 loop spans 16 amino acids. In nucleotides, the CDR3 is TGCAGTGCTAGGCCCCCCCAAGCGGGGGCCTTTGACGAGCAGTACTTC. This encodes CSARPPQAGAFDEQYF.

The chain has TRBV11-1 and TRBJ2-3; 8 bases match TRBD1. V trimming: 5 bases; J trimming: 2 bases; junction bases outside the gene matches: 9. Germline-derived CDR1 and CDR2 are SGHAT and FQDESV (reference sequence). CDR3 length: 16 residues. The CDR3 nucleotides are TGTGCCAGCAGCCGACCGGACAGGGAATACACAGATACGCAGTATTTT. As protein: CASSRPDREYTDTQYF.

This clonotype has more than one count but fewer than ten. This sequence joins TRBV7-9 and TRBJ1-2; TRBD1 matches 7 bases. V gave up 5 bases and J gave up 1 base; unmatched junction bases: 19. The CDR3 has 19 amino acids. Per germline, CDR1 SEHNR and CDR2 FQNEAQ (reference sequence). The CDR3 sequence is CASSTRTGRGGPHNYGYTF. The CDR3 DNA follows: TGTGCCAGCAGCACCCGAACAGGAAGAGGGGGCCCTCATAACTATGGCTACACCTTC.

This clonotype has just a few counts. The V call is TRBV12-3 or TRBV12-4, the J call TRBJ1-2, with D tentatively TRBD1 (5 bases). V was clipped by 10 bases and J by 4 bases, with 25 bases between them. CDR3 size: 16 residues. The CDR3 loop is CATWDRYLPDTYGYTF. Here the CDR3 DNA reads TGTGCCACCTGGGACCGCTACCTCCCCGATACCTATGGCTACACCTTC.

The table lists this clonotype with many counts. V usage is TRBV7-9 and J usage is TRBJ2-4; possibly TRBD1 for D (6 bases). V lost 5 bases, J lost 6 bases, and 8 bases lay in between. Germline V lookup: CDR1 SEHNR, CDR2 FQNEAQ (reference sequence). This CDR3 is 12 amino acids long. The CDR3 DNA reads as TGTGCCAGCAGCATACAGGGAAACATTCAGTACTTC. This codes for CASSIQGNIQYF.

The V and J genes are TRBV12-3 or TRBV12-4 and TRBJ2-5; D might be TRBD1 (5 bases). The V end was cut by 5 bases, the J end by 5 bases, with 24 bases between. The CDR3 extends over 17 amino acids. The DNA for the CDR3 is TGTGCCAGCAGTCCGGCTACAGGACGGGCCCTGGGGGAGACCCAGTACTTC. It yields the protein CASSPATGRALGETQYF.

CDR3 residues: CASSKKPGETQFF. The CDR3 DNA follows: TGTGCCAGCAGCAAAAAACCCGGAGAGACCCAGTTCTTC. This chain links TRBV7-2 with TRBJ2-5; D is unresolved. The J call may be in error: the DNA end matches TRBJ2-1 better. The germline V gene encodes CDR1 SGHTA and CDR2 FQGNSA. This CDR3 has 13 amino acids.

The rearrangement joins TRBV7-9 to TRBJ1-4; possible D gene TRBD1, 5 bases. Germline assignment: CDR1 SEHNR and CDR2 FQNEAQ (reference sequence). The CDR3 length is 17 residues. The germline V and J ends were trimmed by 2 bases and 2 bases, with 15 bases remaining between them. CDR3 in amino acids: CASSLRQTRYTNEKLFF. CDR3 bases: TGTGCCAGCAGCTTACGACAGACCCGTTACACTAATGAAAAACTGTTTTTT.

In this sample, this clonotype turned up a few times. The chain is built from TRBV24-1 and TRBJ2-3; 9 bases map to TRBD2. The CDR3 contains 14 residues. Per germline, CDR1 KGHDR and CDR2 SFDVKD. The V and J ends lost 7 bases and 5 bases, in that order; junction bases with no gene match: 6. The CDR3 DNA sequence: TGTGCCACCAGCGCTAGCGGGGCGTTAGATACGCAGTATTTT. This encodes CATSASGALDTQYF.

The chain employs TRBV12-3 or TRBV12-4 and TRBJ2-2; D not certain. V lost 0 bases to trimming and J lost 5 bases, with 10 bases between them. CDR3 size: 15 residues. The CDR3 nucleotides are TGTGCCAGCAGTTTAGCGCTTCGCGGTACCGGGGAGCTGTTTTTT. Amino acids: CASSLALRGTGELFF.

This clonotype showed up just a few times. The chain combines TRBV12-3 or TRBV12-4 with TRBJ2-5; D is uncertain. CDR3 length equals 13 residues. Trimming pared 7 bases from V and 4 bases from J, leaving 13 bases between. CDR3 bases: TGTGCCAGCACCTTGCCTCCGGGAGAGACCCAGTACTTC. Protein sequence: CASTLPPGETQYF.

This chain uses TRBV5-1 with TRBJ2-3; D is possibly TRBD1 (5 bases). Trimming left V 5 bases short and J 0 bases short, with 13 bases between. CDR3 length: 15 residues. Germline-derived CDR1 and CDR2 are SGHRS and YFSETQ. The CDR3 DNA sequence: TGCGCCAGCAGTCCCGGACAAGCTAGCACAGATACGCAGTATTTT. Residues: CASSPGQASTDTQYF.